Each of the 24 T cell receptor beta chains below was sequenced from the same sample in a study of vaccination effects on CD4 cells after COVID-19. Sequenced by immunoSEQ multiplex PCR; TCRdb stores in-frame clones only, minus some. The repertoire holds about 25,000 clones, with around 77% as singletons. Sequencing in the ViraFEST assay came after antigen-specific CD4+ T cells had been expanded with viral peptide pools, which were used to stimulate PBMC. It was after approximately 11 days of culture that CD4+ T cells were isolated. According to PCR results, the person was infected with SARS-CoV-2 between March and December 2020. Their specific antigens are unknown. The specimen was CD4+ T cells from PBMCs cultured with SARS-CoV-2 spike peptides, collected before COVID-19 vaccination. The receptors derive from a human donor who had a prior SARS-CoV-2 infection.

The chain couples TRBV30 to TRBJ1-2; D possibly corresponds to TRBD1 (5 bases). Germline V gene sequence: CDR1 GTSNPN, CDR2 SVGIG (reference sequence). There are 14 residues in the CDR3. V was trimmed by 2 bases and J by 0 bases, leaving 10 bases between them. CDR3 DNA: TGTGCCTGGAGTCGGGGCGGTGCTAACTATGGCTACACCTTC. Translation: CAWSRGGANYGYTF. Filled out from reference TRBV30 and TRBJ1-2, the complete variable domain reads SQTIHQWPATLVQPVGSPLSLECTVEGTSNPNLYWYRQAAGRGLQLLFYSVGIGQISSEVPQNLSASRPQDRQFILSSKKLLLSDSGFYLCAWSRGGANYGYTFGSGTRLTVV.

The chain employs TRBV5-1 and TRBJ2-2, with 8 bases aligning to TRBD2. CDR1 SGHRS and CDR2 YFSETQ come from the germline V gene. The CDR3 extends over 16 amino acids. V was clipped by 0 bases and J by 4 bases; unmatched bases: 5. CDR3 bases: TGCGCCAGCAGCTTGGACCCGGGAGGGACCACCGGGGAGCTGTTTTTT. This codes for CASSLDPGGTTGELFF. The whole variable domain, filled in from reference TRBV5-1 and TRBJ2-2, reads KAGVTQTPRYLIKTRGQQVTLSCSPISGHRSVSWYQQTPGQGLQFLFEYFSETQRNKGNFPGRFSGRQFSNSRSEMNVSTLELGDSALYLCASSLDPGGTTGELFFGEGSRLTVL.

The chain carries TRBV5-1 and TRBJ2-7; 13 positions agree with TRBD2. This CDR3 is 17 amino acids long. The trim removed 2 bases at V and 1 base at J, leaving 6 bases unmatched. Germline V gene sequence: CDR1 SGHRS, CDR2 YFSETQ. DNA for the CDR3: TGCGCCAGCAGCTTTACTAGCGGGAGGGCCGGGTCCTACGAGCAGTACTTC. Protein sequence: CASSFTSGRAGSYEQYF. Filled out from reference TRBV5-1 and TRBJ2-7, the complete variable domain reads KAGVTQTPRYLIKTRGQQVTLSCSPISGHRSVSWYQQTPGQGLQFLFEYFSETQRNKGNFPGRFSGRQFSNSRSEMNVSTLELGDSALYLCASSFTSGRAGSYEQYFGPGTRLTVT.

The sample holds one count of this clone. One end of the junction varies from germline; a read error may be responsible. The chain is built from TRBV19 and TRBJ2-1; either TRBD1 or TRBD2 may supply D (5 bases each). The CDR3 runs 13 residues. Germline-derived CDR1 and CDR2 are LNHDA and SQIVND (reference sequence). The CDR3: CASSIDRGGAAVF. As DNA, the CDR3 is TGTGCCAGTAGTATAGATCGTGGGGGAGCAGCGGTCTTC.

This chain uses TRBV6-5 with TRBJ2-3; perhaps D is TRBD1 or TRBD2 (5 bases each). The CDR3 extends over 14 amino acids. Germline V gene lookup returns CDR1 MNHEY and CDR2 SVGAGI. With 6 bases removed from V and 1 base from J, the gap between germline ends came to 11 bases. DNA of the CDR3: TGTGCCAGCAGAGCCTTGGGGGGCACAGATACGCAGTATTTT. Protein sequence: CASRALGGTDTQYF.

This rearrangement joins TRBV5-1 to TRBJ1-2, with TRBD1 as a possible D gene (5 bases). This CDR3 comprises 16 residues. Germline V gives CDR1 SGHRS, CDR2 YFSETQ. With 2 bases removed from V and 2 bases from J, the gap between germline ends came to 16 bases. As DNA, the CDR3 is TGCGCCAGCAGCTTAAAAGAATCGGGGCTCAACTATGGCTACACCTTC. This gives the protein CASSLKESGLNYGYTF.

The V gene is TRBV21-1, the J gene TRBJ1-6. TRBV21-1 is a known pseudogene. The CDR3 has 15 residues. Written as DNA, the CDR3 is TGTGCCAGCACCACGGGACGGAACTATAATTCACCCCTCCACTTT. It translates to CASTTGRNYNSPLHF.

The chain uses TRBV9 and TRBJ1-3; no reliable D call. V gave up 4 bases and J gave up 4 bases, with 9 bases separating them. Germline V lookup: CDR1 SGDLS, CDR2 YYNGEE. The CDR3 spans 13 residues. CDR3 DNA sequence: TGTGCCAGCAGCCCGATAACCGGAAACACCATATATTTT. It yields the protein CASSPITGNTIYF.

This chain joins TRBV5-4 and TRBJ2-3; D uncertain. This CDR3 is 17 amino acids long. V was trimmed by 0 bases and J by 7 bases, leaving 21 bases between them. Germline V gene lookup returns CDR1 SGHNT and CDR2 YYREEE (reference sequence). CDR3 DNA sequence: TGTGCCAGCAGCTTGGGCCAAACTATCTCATTGATGCATACGCAGTATTTT. This sequence encodes CASSLGQTISLMHTQYF.

V gene TRBV18 combines with J gene TRBJ1-5; no firm D call. Trimming cost V 4 bases and J 5 bases, with 9 bases left between them. The germline gives CDR1 KGHSH, CDR2 LQKENI. CDR3 length equals 13 residues. The CDR3 DNA is TGTGCCAGCTCACAGGGATTGCATCAGCCCCAGCATTTT. Residues: CASSQGLHQPQHF.

The CDR3 loop reads CATSRDRAGVRSDTQYF. The CDR3, as DNA: TGTGCCACCAGCAGAGATCGGGCGGGGGTACGATCAGATACGCAGTATTTT. The chain has TRBV15 and TRBJ2-3; 7 nucleotides line up with TRBD2. Germline loops: CDR1 LNHNV, CDR2 YYDKDF (reference sequence). This CDR3 spans 17 amino acids. J gave up 4 bases and V 0 bases, and 10 bases lay outside the gene matches.

This rearrangement joins TRBV18 to TRBJ1-1; no clear D gene. CDR3 length: 14 amino acids. Germline lookup yields CDR1 KGHSH and CDR2 LQKENI. Trimming removed 3 bases from V and 9 bases from J, with 17 bases in between. CDR3 region: CASSPIGSLLKAFF. Here the CDR3 DNA reads TGTGCCAGCTCACCTATTGGTTCGCTACTGAAAGCTTTCTTT.

The V gene is TRBV11-2, the J gene TRBJ2-5, with 9 positions matching TRBD2. J was trimmed by 5 bases and V by 4 bases; bases with no gene match: 5. CDR1 SGHAT and CDR2 FQNNGV come from the germline V gene. The length of the CDR3 is 14 residues. In nucleotides, the CDR3 is TGTGCCAGCAGCTCAGGGACTAGCTGGGAGACCCAGTACTTC. Encoded protein: CASSSGTSWETQYF.

The chain combines TRBV7-8 with TRBJ2-7; D uncertain. V lost 0 bases to trimming and J lost 9 bases, with 12 bases between them. In germline, CDR1 is SGHVS, CDR2 FQNEAQ. CDR3 length equals 13 residues. CDR3 region: CASSLAQSPGQYF. DNA of the CDR3: TGTGCCAGCAGCTTAGCGCAGTCGCCGGGGCAGTACTTC.

The V and J genes are TRBV28 and TRBJ1-2; 8 bases agree with TRBD1. V lost 2 bases to trimming and J lost 4 bases; unmatched junction nucleotides: 3. There are 14 residues in the CDR3. Per the germline V gene, CDR1 is MDHEN and CDR2 is SYDVKM. The CDR3 nucleotides are TGTGCCAGCAGTTTACAGGGGGCGGCCTATGGCTACACCTTC. Protein sequence: CASSLQGAAYGYTF.

The chain is built from TRBV6-5 and TRBJ1-2; D call uncertain. Trimming removed 5 bases at V and 8 bases at J, with 15 bases between. The germline CDR1 and CDR2 sequences are MNHEY and SVGAGI. This CDR3 contains 13 residues. Here the CDR3 DNA reads TGTGCCAGCAGTCCGGACTTGGATGGAGGCTACACCTTC. It yields the protein CASSPDLDGGYTF.

The rearrangement uses TRBV6-4 and TRBJ2-3; 12 nucleotides align to TRBD2. The CDR3 totals 18 residues. Germline V gene data show CDR1 as MRHNA and CDR2 as SNTAGT. V shed 6 bases, J shed 1 base, and the junction held 11 bases outside the gene matches. In DNA form, the CDR3 reads TGTGCCAGCAGACTTGAAACTAGCGGGAGGTTCGGCACAGATACGCAGTATTTT. This encodes CASRLETSGRFGTDTQYF.

J is TRBJ2-1 and V is TRBV5-4, with 8 bases aligning to TRBD2. Germline V gene lookup returns CDR1 SGHNT and CDR2 YYREEE (reference sequence). The trim removed 3 bases at V and 7 bases at J, leaving 9 bases unmatched. This CDR3 has 15 residues. Written as DNA, the CDR3 is TGTGCCAGCAGCTCGGGGGCGGGGGGTGTGAATGAGCAGTTCTTC. Encoded protein: CASSSGAGGVNEQFF. The full variable domain, in which reference TRBV5-4 and TRBJ2-1 provide the parts outside the CDR3, is ETGVTQSPTHLIKTRGQQVTLRCSSQSGHNTVSWYQQALGQGPQFIFQYYREEENGRGNFPPRFSGLQFPNYSSELNVNALELDDSALYLCASSSGAGGVNEQFFGPGTRLTVL.

The chain carries TRBV20-1 and TRBJ2-7, with 8 bases fitting TRBD1. This CDR3 spans 15 amino acids. Germline V CDR1 and CDR2: DFQATT, SNEGSKA (reference sequence). The V gene end was trimmed by 3 bases and the J gene end by 3 bases; junction bases not matched to a gene: 10. The CDR3 reads CSASQTGTGRYEQYF. The CDR3 bases are TGCAGTGCTAGTCAGACCGGGACAGGCCGCTACGAGCAGTACTTC.

The genes are TRBV11-3 and TRBJ2-5, with TRBD2 matching over 12 bases. Germline trimming cut 4 bases from V and 6 bases from J; bases unmatched to any gene: 3. This CDR3 comprises 14 residues. Germline CDR1 is SGHNT and CDR2 is YENEEA. In nucleotides, the CDR3 is TGTGCCAGCAGCTATGGACTAGCGGGACAGACCCAGTACTTC. It is translated as CASSYGLAGQTQYF.

The chain employs TRBV12-3 or TRBV12-4 and TRBJ1-2; possibly TRBD1 for D (6 bases). Trimming shortened V by 6 bases and J by 7 bases, and 12 bases separated the two germline ends. The CDR3 runs 12 residues. The CDR3 DNA reads TGTGCCAGCAGATACACAGGGTTTGGCTACACCTTC. Translated, it gives CASRYTGFGYTF.

This clone was counted between two and nine times. The chain links TRBV5-1 to TRBJ2-2, with a tentative D call TRBD2 (6 bases). The CDR3 loop spans 12 amino acids. Germline V gene lookup returns CDR1 SGHRS and CDR2 YFSETQ. Deletions cut 3 bases from V and 8 bases from J, with 8 bases between. The CDR3 nucleotides read TGCGCCAGCAGCTGGAGGGTAGGGGAGCTGTTTTTT. It yields the protein CASSWRVGELFF. The whole variable domain, filled in from reference TRBV5-1 and TRBJ2-2, reads KAGVTQTPRYLIKTRGQQVTLSCSPISGHRSVSWYQQTPGQGLQFLFEYFSETQRNKGNFPGRFSGRQFSNSRSEMNVSTLELGDSALYLCASSWRVGELFFGEGSRLTVL.

This clone was picked up a small number of times. The chain links TRBV5-1 to TRBJ1-2, with no clear D. Looked up from germline, CDR1 is SGHRS and CDR2 is YFSETQ. CDR3 length: 12 amino acids. Trimming took off 2 bases at V and 0 bases at J, with 2 bases between the two ends. The CDR3 nucleotides are TGCGCCAGCAGCTTTTCTAACTATGGCTACACCTTC. Its protein product is CASSFSNYGYTF.

This clone is medium-sized within its sample. This chain joins TRBV4-3 and TRBJ2-2; D remains ambiguous. Germline V gives CDR1 LGHNA, CDR2 YSLEER. The V end lost 0 bases, the J end lost 1 base, and 15 bases lay between the germline ends. The CDR3 sequence is 18 residues long. As DNA, the CDR3 is TGCGCCAGCAGCCAAGAACTTCAAGTAACCCTGAACACCGGGGAGCTGTTTTTT. Amino acids: CASSQELQVTLNTGELFF.